These T cell receptor beta chains were read from a single sample in a study of blood T cell repertoires in COVID-19. Sequencing used immunoSEQ multiplex PCR; TCRdb keeps in-frame clones, though not all of them. Among over 200,000 clones listed, 81% were seen once. Material for sequencing was peripheral blood. Receptors originate from an elderly woman with acute or convalescent COVID-19. Each CDR3 is given with its conserved first and last residue. A D gene is named only where the DNA matches it firmly. Expanded clones are given a class, and other clones once, few, many or no size at all.

NA NA TRBJ1-2 TRBV18 TGTGCCAGCTCACCTAACACAGGGAACTATGGCTACACCTTC CASSPNTGNYGYTF
NA TRBD1 TRBJ2-1 TRBV27 TGTGCCAGCAGTTTAGACAGGGCCAATGAGCAGTTCTTC CASSLDRANEQFF
NA TRBD1 TRBJ1-5 TRBV10-3 TGTGCCATCAGCCCGGGACAGGGGAATCAGCCCCAGCATTTT CAISPGQGNQPQHF
NA TRBD1 TRBJ2-2 TRBV5-4 TGTGCCAGCAGCTCACGGACAGGGGGCACCGGGGAGCTGTTTTTT CASSSRTGGTGELFF
NA TRBD1 TRBJ1-1 TRBV12-3/TRBV12-4 TGTGCCAGCACCTACAGGGGGGGAGCTTTCTTT CASTYRGGAFF
once NA TRBJ2-5 TRBV11-2 TGTGCCAGCAGCTTAGGCAGACTCCAAGAGACCCAGTACTTC CASSLGRLQETQYF
once TRBD1 TRBJ1-1 TRBV19 TGTGCCAGTAGTTCCGGTCAGGGGGCAGGTGAAGCTTTCTTT CASSSGQGAGEAFF
NA NA TRBJ2-1 TRBV11-3 TGTGCCAGCAGCTTAACGGGCGGGGTGAGTGAGCAGTTCTTC CASSLTGGVSEQFF
NA TRBD2 TRBJ2-5 TRBV28 TGTGCCAGCAGTCCCACATGGGGACTAGGGGAGACCCAGTACTTC CASSPTWGLGETQYF
NA TRBD1 TRBJ1-3 TRBV28 TGTGCCAGCAGTTTCGGGACAGCCTCTGGAAACACCATATATTTT CASSFGTASGNTIYF
NA TRBD2 TRBJ2-1 TRBV6-5 TGTGTAGCGGGGGGGCCGAACAATGAGCAGTTCTTC CVAGGPNNEQFF
few NA TRBJ1-3 TRBV24-1 TGTGCCACCAGGGGAGGGGTCGGAAACACCATATATTTT CATRGGVGNTIYF
NA TRBD1 TRBJ1-6 TRBV6-5 TGTGCCAGCAGTCGGACAGGGATGTATAATTCACCCCTCCACTTT CASSRTGMYNSPLHF
NA TRBD1 TRBJ2-1 TRBV7-8 TGTGCCAGCAGCTTAGAACAGGGGACCTACAATGAGCAGTTCTTC CASSLEQGTYNEQFF
NA TRBD2 TRBJ2-7 TRBV6-2/TRBV6-3 TGTGCCAGCAGTTACGGAAGCGGGGGATACGAGCAGTACTTC CASSYGSGGYEQYF
once NA TRBJ2-5 TRBV6-5 TGTGCCAGCATTCGACAGGTTCAAGAGACCCAGTACTTC CASIRQVQETQYF
NA TRBD1 TRBJ2-6 TRBV9 TGTGCCAGCAGCGAGGGGGACAGATGGGCTGGGGCCAACGTCCTGACTTTC CASSEGDRWAGANVLTF
NA NA TRBJ1-3 TRBV20-1 TGCAGTGCTAGTACAGGGAGTGGCGGAAACACCATATATTTT CSASTGSGGNTIYF
NA TRBD1 TRBJ1-5 TRBV29-1 TGCAGCGTAGGACAGGGTCTAAATCAGCCCCAGCATTTT CSVGQGLNQPQHF
NA NA TRBJ2-7 TRBV16 TGTGCCAGCAGCCCAGGACAGAACGAGCAGTACTTC CASSPGQNEQYF
NA NA TRBJ1-2 TRBV6-5 TGTGCCAGCAGTTACTATCTTGTGGGGGGGGACTATGGCTACACCTTC CASSYYLVGGDYGYTF
NA TRBD1 TRBJ2-5 TRBV6-5 TGTGCCAGCAGTCGGACAGGCGGAGAGACCCAGTACTTC CASSRTGGETQYF
NA TRBD1 TRBJ2-1 TRBV5-6 TGTGCCAGCAGCCCCGGGACAGGGTGGTCGGATGAGCAGTTCTTC CASSPGTGWSDEQFF